This T cell receptor (beta chain) derives from a study of neurological immune-mediated disorders. This clonotype has a count of ten or more. The target antigen is unknown. Study findings and constraints: One related-CDR3 cluster, identified by phylogenetic grouping, held the repertoires of 18 of 34 multiple sclerosis patients and was a possible signature.

CDR3 length equals 15 residues. Trimming took 2 bases from V and 7 from J; bases not matched to a gene: 5. CDR1 is SEHNR, CDR2 FQNEAQ, per germline (reference sequence). The authors produced cDNA by 5'RACE using 10-nucleotide random UMIs. A single record per CDR3 protein comes from TCRdb applying MiXCR to the 5' RACE reads. The sample carries tens of thousands of distinct CDR3 sequences, 3.4% recorded once. The clonotype comes from a man aged 40-50 years with multiple sclerosis. J is TRBJ2-1 and V is TRBV7-9, with TRBD1 identical over 10 bases. The sequencing input was PBMCs. CDR3 in amino acids: CASSLKGQGNNEQFF. For the CDR3, the DNA is TGTGCCAGCAGCTTAAAGGGACAGGGGAATAATGAGCAGTTCTTC.